The 30 T cell receptor beta chains given below trace back to one sample, sequenced in a study of CD8 T cells in ankylosing spondylitis. TCRdb itself ran the 5' RACE reads through MiXCR, one entry per CDR3 protein. Altogether 250,000 to 400,000 distinct CDR3 sequences are present, 11% being singletons, with the ten largest covering around 8.4%. Input material: blood, either unsorted or a sorted T cell fraction (not recorded which). The receptors shown here come from a female donor with ankylosing spondylitis or in good health (not recorded which).

The V and J genes are TRBV20-1 and TRBJ2-7; 9 bases map to TRBD2. CDR3 size: 15 residues. Trimming cost V 6 bases and J 3 bases; bases outside gene matches: 12. Germline V gene data show CDR1 as DFQATT and CDR2 as SNEGSKA (reference sequence). The CDR3 bases are TGCAGTGCCGACACCGCCGCGACTAGCGGCTACGAGCAGTACTTC. Protein sequence: CSADTAATSGYEQYF.

This clonotype was observed at least ten times. This chain uses TRBV5-6 with TRBJ2-3, with 8 bases matching TRBD1. The CDR3 has 17 amino acids. From germline, CDR1 is SGHDT and CDR2 YYEEEE. The V and J ends lost 1 base and 2 bases, in that order; junction bases with no gene match: 9. CDR3 sequence (DNA): TGTGCCAGCAGCTTGTGGGGACAGGCGAGGGCCACAGATACGCAGTATTTT. It is translated as CASSLWGQARATDTQYF.

Ten or more counts support this clonotype. The chain is built from TRBV6-5 and TRBJ2-3; D possibly corresponds to TRBD2 (6 bases). The CDR3 consists of 18 residues. Germline V CDR1 and CDR2: MNHEY, SVGAGI. The V and J ends lost 2 bases and 5 bases respectively, with 23 bases between them. The CDR3 reads CASSYREPSVAPKDTQYF. The CDR3 region has the DNA TGTGCCAGCAGTTACCGGGAGCCTAGCGTCGCCCCCAAAGATACGCAGTATTTT.

The sample holds many counts of this clonotype. The chain couples TRBV20-1 to TRBJ1-2; tentative D call: TRBD1 (5 bases). V dropped 1 base and J dropped 8 bases, with 11 bases sitting between them. Germline values: CDR1 DFQATT, CDR2 SNEGSKA (reference sequence). The CDR3 spans 12 residues. CDR3 sequence reads: CSARVRVGGYTF. CDR3 bases: TGCAGTGCTAGAGTCAGGGTCGGGGGCTACACCTTC.

This clonotype was picked up many times. The chain recombines TRBV6-1 with TRBJ2-2, with D perhaps TRBD1 (5 bases). V lost 1 base and J 2 bases, leaving 8 bases between the germline ends. From germline, CDR1 is MNHNS and CDR2 SASEGT. There are 15 residues in the CDR3. The CDR3 is CASSEGTPNTGELFF. The CDR3 DNA follows: TGTGCCAGCAGTGAAGGGACACCTAACACCGGGGAGCTGTTTTTT.

Concerning this clonotype itself: No conserved phenylalanine or tryptophan ends this CDR3, so it is likely a read error. This sequence joins TRBV12-3 or TRBV12-4 and TRBJ2-1, with D possibly TRBD2 on 6 matching bases. V lost 0 bases to trimming and J lost 4 bases, with 10 bases between them. The CDR3 has 15 amino acids. The CDR3 bases are TGTGCCAGCAGTTTAGCGGGAGGAGGGTACAATGAGCAGTTCTCC. Its protein product is CASSLAGGGYNEQFS.

This clonotype has at least ten counts. The rearrangement links TRBV7-6 to TRBJ1-1, with D perhaps matching TRBD1 (5 bases). The CDR3 is made up of 15 amino acids. Germline assignment: CDR1 SGHVS and CDR2 FNYEAQ. Between the trimmed V and J ends, which lost 5 bases and 4 bases, there was a span of 17 bases. The DNA of the CDR3 is TGTGCCAGCAGCCCCTCCTGGGGGGTTGGCACTGAAGCTTTCTTT. Translation gives CASSPSWGVGTEAFF.

This clonotype was seen repeatedly, ten times or more. The V gene is TRBV7-2, the J gene TRBJ1-6; TRBD1 aligns across 8 bases. Per germline, CDR1 SGHTA and CDR2 FQGNSA. Trimming at V came to 3 bases and at J to 7 bases, leaving 5 bases not matched to a gene. The CDR3 is made up of 15 amino acids. Written as DNA, the CDR3 is TGTGCCAGCAGCTTTCTGACAGGGGAAAATTCACCCCTCCACTTT. Translating gives CASSFLTGENSPLHF.

V gene TRBV28 combines with J gene TRBJ2-3, with TRBD2 identical over 12 bases. Germline values: CDR1 MDHEN, CDR2 SYDVKM. The CDR3 covers 16 residues. V shed 3 bases, J shed 3 bases, and the junction held 4 bases outside the gene matches. Written as DNA, the CDR3 is TGTGCCAGCAGTTTTCCTAGCGGGGGGGGTACAGATACGCAGTATTTT. Its translation: CASSFPSGGGTDTQYF.

The V call is TRBV27, the J call TRBJ2-1; D ambiguous. Per germline, CDR1 MNHEY and CDR2 SMNVEV (reference sequence). The CDR3 contains 14 residues. V gave up 2 bases and J gave up 3 bases, with 8 bases separating them. This CDR3 reads CASSLGQLYNEQFF. The CDR3 coding sequence is TGTGCCAGCAGTTTAGGGCAGCTCTACAATGAGCAGTTCTTC.

Only a few counts were recorded for this clonotype. This chain connects TRBV4-3 to TRBJ2-5, with TRBD2 identical over 9 bases. V trimming: 2 bases; J trimming: 4 bases; junction bases outside the gene matches: 5. Germline V CDR1 and CDR2: LGHNA, YSLEER. This CDR3 has 15 amino acids. CDR3 DNA sequence: TGCGCCAGCAGCCAATTAGCGGGAGCGGGAGAGACCCAGTACTTC. Encoded protein: CASSQLAGAGETQYF.

V usage is TRBV24-1 and J usage is TRBJ2-7; TRBD2 might be the D (6 bases). CDR3 length equals 15 residues. Trimming cost V 6 bases and J 3 bases, with 17 bases left between them. Germline V CDR1 and CDR2: KGHDR, SFDVKD. This CDR3 is CATSPRGEGGYEQYF. CDR3 nucleotides: TGTGCCACCAGTCCGCGCGGAGAGGGAGGCTACGAGCAGTACTTC.

This clonotype was observed many times. The chain employs TRBV7-2 and TRBJ2-1, with D possibly being TRBD1 or TRBD2 (5 bases each). V was trimmed by 3 bases and J by 7 bases, leaving 7 bases between them. CDR3 length equals 12 residues. Germline V CDR1 and CDR2: SGHTA, FQGNSA. The CDR3 nucleotides are TGTGCCAGCAGCTTCGGGGCAAATGAGCAGTTCTTC. This translates into CASSFGANEQFF.

This clonotype has just a few counts. The chain's CDR3 is CSAPSRGAATDTQYF. The CDR3 DNA sequence: TGCAGTGCTCCCTCCAGGGGGGCCGCCACAGATACGCAGTATTTT. The rearrangement uses TRBV20-1 and TRBJ2-3, with D perhaps TRBD1 (7 bases). The germline V gene has CDR1 DFQATT and CDR2 SNEGSKA (reference sequence). Trimming took off 5 bases at V and 2 bases at J, with 17 bases between the two ends. This CDR3 has 15 amino acids.

The table lists this clonotype with many counts. This rearrangement joins TRBV5-1 to TRBJ2-3, with D perhaps TRBD2 (6 bases). The germline V gene has CDR1 SGHRS and CDR2 YFSETQ. V was cut by 4 bases and J by 1 base, with 10 bases left in between. The CDR3 is made up of 14 amino acids. CDR3 sequence: CASSTSGRTDTQYF. CDR3 in DNA: TGCGCCAGCAGCACGAGCGGGCGCACAGATACGCAGTATTTT.

The V gene is TRBV18, the J gene TRBJ1-3; perhaps TRBD1 as D (6 bases). Germline CDR1 and CDR2: KGHSH and LQKENI. V shed 3 bases and J shed 7 bases, with 16 bases lying between them. CDR3 length: 15 residues. DNA of the CDR3: TGTGCCAGCTCACCTCAGACAGGCCTTGGCAACACCATATATTTT. Translation: CASSPQTGLGNTIYF.

This clonotype was seen repeatedly, ten times or more. CDR3 residues: CASSLGARLDEAFF. The CDR3 nucleotides are TGTGCCAGCAGCTTGGGGGCCAGGCTTGATGAAGCTTTCTTT. The chain carries TRBV5-4 and TRBJ1-1; D unclear. CDR1 and CDR2 from the germline V gene are SGHNT and YYREEE (reference sequence). The CDR3 sequence is 14 residues long. Trimming took 0 bases from V and 7 from J, leaving 13 bases between them.

This sequence joins TRBV30 and TRBJ1-1; no definite D call. Germline CDR1 and CDR2: GTSNPN and SVGIG (reference sequence). The V gene lost 3 bases and the J gene lost 4 bases, with 9 bases spanning the gap. The CDR3 extends over 12 amino acids. In nucleotides, the CDR3 is TGTGCCTGGAGACCGACGGTCACTGAAGCTTTCTTT. Translating it yields CAWRPTVTEAFF.

This clonotype was detected ten times or more. The chain combines TRBV5-1 with TRBJ2-3; 13 bases map to TRBD2. The CDR3 totals 16 residues. CDR1 and CDR2 from the germline V gene are SGHRS and YFSETQ. J was trimmed by 5 bases and V by 4 bases; bases with no gene match: 7. The CDR3 reads CASSDWTSGGLDTQYF. The CDR3, as DNA: TGCGCCAGCAGCGACTGGACTAGCGGGGGACTAGATACGCAGTATTTT.

This clonotype was observed a few times. The chain has TRBV6-2 or TRBV6-3 and TRBJ2-1; 15 nucleotides match TRBD2. Germline V gives CDR1 MNHEY, CDR2 SVGEGT. The CDR3 extends over 22 amino acids. The V gene end was trimmed by 5 bases and the J gene end by 5 bases; junction bases not matched to a gene: 22. The DNA of the CDR3 is TGTGCCAGCAGTCCCCCCCTATTCGGACTAGCGGGGGGGCCCCATATTCACAATGAGCAGTTCTTC. Translating gives CASSPPLFGLAGGPHIHNEQFF.

A few counts support this clonotype. This sequence joins TRBV30 and TRBJ2-7; the match to TRBD1 covers 10 bases. The CDR3 runs to 16 residues. J was trimmed by 3 bases and V by 3 bases; bases with no gene match: 11. Germline V lookup: CDR1 GTSNPN, CDR2 SVGIG (reference sequence). CDR3 nucleotide sequence: TGTGCCTGGAGCCTCGTACCGGGACAGGGGATCTACGAGCAGTACTTC. This codes for CAWSLVPGQGIYEQYF.

At least ten counts were recorded for this clonotype. The genes are TRBV20-1 and TRBJ1-4; D unresolved. The germline V gene encodes CDR1 DFQATT and CDR2 SNEGSKA (reference sequence). This CDR3 has 14 amino acids. Deletions cut 6 bases from V and 0 bases from J, with 11 bases between. The CDR3 reads CSAPRGSTNEKLFF. CDR3 DNA sequence: TGCAGTGCCCCTCGTGGGTCAACTAATGAAAAACTGTTTTTT.

V gene TRBV20-1 combines with J gene TRBJ2-1; TRBD2 aligns across 9 bases. CDR3 length: 17 residues. V lost 0 bases, J lost 0 bases, and 6 bases stayed unmatched. CDR1 DFQATT and CDR2 SNEGSKA come from the germline V gene (reference sequence). The CDR3 loop is CSARDASGGSSYNEQFF. DNA for the CDR3: TGCAGTGCTAGAGATGCCAGCGGGGGGAGCTCCTACAATGAGCAGTTCTTC.

Worth noting for this clonotype: The junction departs from germline at one end; a sequencing error may be responsible. The chain uses TRBV12-3 or TRBV12-4 and TRBJ1-2; the D is unclear. The CDR3 has 14 residues. In DNA, the CDR3 is TGTGCCACCAGTTTAAGGGCCGAGATGCTAGGCTACACCTTC. Protein sequence: CATSLRAEMLGYTF.

This clonotype was seen ten or more times. V gene TRBV12-3 or TRBV12-4 combines with J gene TRBJ2-1; the match to TRBD2 covers 8 bases. J lost 9 bases, V lost 5 bases, and 3 bases had no gene match. This CDR3 has 12 residues. The CDR3 protein is CASSPGGGEQFF. CDR3 nucleotides: TGTGCCAGCAGTCCGGGGGGGGGTGAGCAGTTCTTC.

This clonotype was recorded at least ten times. This chain links TRBV7-2 with TRBJ2-7; no definite D call. The CDR3 sequence is 15 residues long. CDR1 is SGHTA and CDR2 is FQGNSA in the germline V gene. Trimming removed 2 bases at V and 2 bases at J, with 13 bases between. DNA for the CDR3: TGTGCCAGCAGCTTAATATCGTCCCTGGCCTACGAGCAGTACTTC. This codes for CASSLISSLAYEQYF. The full variable domain, rest sourced from reference TRBV7-2 and TRBJ2-7, is GAGVSQSPSNKVTEKGKDVELRCDPISGHTALYWYRQSLGQGLEFLIYFQGNSAPDKSGLPSDRFSAERTGGSVSTLTIQRTQQEDSAVYLCASSLISSLAYEQYFGPGTRLTVT.

At least ten counts were recorded for this clonotype. This rearrangement joins TRBV6-5 to TRBJ2-3, with D tentatively TRBD2 (6 bases). Germline CDR1 MNHEY, CDR2 SVGAGI. The CDR3 contains 16 residues. V was shortened by 2 bases and J by 1 base, with 13 bases between the two germline ends. CDR3 region: CASSYGSGFGTDTQYF. The CDR3 DNA reads as TGTGCCAGCAGTTACGGTAGCGGCTTCGGCACAGATACGCAGTATTTT.

A word on this clonotype: A much larger clone lies a single base off, so this may be a read error. The CDR3 is CSASGFNEQFF. In DNA form, the CDR3 reads TGCAGTGCTAGTGGGTTCAATGAGCAGTTCTTC. The chain links TRBV20-1 to TRBJ2-1; D is unresolved. Germline assignment: CDR1 DFQATT and CDR2 SNEGSKA (reference sequence). The V gene lost 3 bases and the J gene lost 6 bases, with 6 bases spanning the gap. The CDR3 has 11 residues.

The genes are TRBV20-1 and TRBJ2-1; D unresolved. The CDR3 runs to 12 residues. Germline V gene lookup returns CDR1 DFQATT and CDR2 SNEGSKA (reference sequence). Trimming left V 3 bases short and J 4 bases short, with 7 bases between. Here the CDR3 reads CSARANYNEQFF. The CDR3 DNA reads TGCAGTGCTAGGGCCAATTACAATGAGCAGTTCTTC.

This clonotype has at least ten counts. V is TRBV2 and J is TRBJ1-4; 8 bases align to TRBD1. There are 13 residues in the CDR3. The V and J ends lost 6 bases and 8 bases, in that order; junction bases with no gene match: 5. Germline V gene data show CDR1 as SNHLY and CDR2 as FYNNEI. The CDR3 bases are TGTGCCAGCAGGGACAGGGTGCGAGAAAAACTGTTTTTT. This sequence encodes CASRDRVREKLFF.